This is a list of T cell receptor beta chains from one sample in a study of identical twins. Using its own MiXCR run on the 5' RACE reads, TCRdb lists one record per CDR3 protein. Of roughly 280,000 distinct CDR3 sequences listed, more than 8% are singletons. The data also belong to a second study, concerning yellow fever vaccine responses in identical twins.

Sequencing was performed on CD8+ T cells sorted from blood. Receptors were obtained from a woman between 18 and 30 years old in good health. Both conserved end residues are part of each CDR3. A D gene is named only where the DNA matches it firmly. Clone size is not always given. Where it is, it says once, few, many or a class for expanded clones.

clone size | D gene | J gene | V gene | CDR3 DNA | CDR3 protein
few | - | TRBJ2-1 | TRBV7-2 | TGTGCCAGCAGCTTATATACCTACAATGAGCAGTTCTTC | CASSLYTYNEQFF
many | - | TRBJ2-3 | TRBV29-1 | TGCAGCGTTGTGGGGGCGTCATCGGCTACGCAGTATTTT | CSVVGASSATQYF
few | TRBD2 | TRBJ2-7 | TRBV3-1 | TGTGCCAGCAGCCATCTAGCTAGCGGCCAGTTCTACGAGCAGTACTTC | CASSHLASGQFYEQYF
few | - | TRBJ2-5 | TRBV11-2 | TGTGCCAGCAGCCCCAACTCCCAAGAGACCCAGTACTTC | CASSPNSQETQYF
many | - | TRBJ2-1 | TRBV20-1 | TGCAGTGCTAGCGGCTTACAGTCTTACAATGAGCAGTTCTTC | CSASGLQSYNEQFF
few | - | TRBJ2-7 | TRBV9 | TGTGCCAGCAGCGTAGAGGAGGGGGCTGTCAAGCAGTACTTC | CASSVEEGAVKQYF
- | - | TRBJ2-2 | TRBV12-3/TRBV12-4 | TGTGCCAGCAGTTTACGAGCATTCGAGGGCGGTACGGACACCGGGGAGCTGTTTTTT | CASSLRAFEGGTDTGELFF
many | TRBD2 | TRBJ2-7 | TRBV20-1 | TGCAGTGCTAGAGATGAAGGATCGACTAGCTGGAGGGAGCAGTACTTC | CSARDEGSTSWREQYF
- | - | TRBJ2-7 | TRBV2 | TGTGCCAGCAGTGGAAATAGGTCCCCCTACGAGCAGTACTTC | CASSGNRSPYEQYF
few | - | TRBJ2-7 | TRBV7-6 | TGTGCCAGCAGCTTATACGGGATCGAGCAGTACTTC | CASSLYGIEQYF
few | - | TRBJ2-2 | TRBV7-6 | TGTGCCAGCAGCTTAGCCACCGGGACAGGGTTGCTAGCGGGAGAGGACGACACCGGGGAGCTGTTTTTT | CASSLATGTGLLAGEDDTGELFF
many | TRBD2 | TRBJ2-3 | TRBV28 | TGTGCCAGCAGTTCAGCGACTAGCGGGGGCCCTAGCACAGATACGCAGTATTTT | CASSSATSGGPSTDTQYF
- | - | TRBJ2-2 | TRBV29-1 | TGCAGCGTTGAAGATCGTTACAGGGGGGGCACCGGGGAGCTGTTTTTT | CSVEDRYRGGTGELFF
few | - | TRBJ2-3 | TRBV28 | TGTGCCAGCTCGGGCAGGCTTAGGACGCGGCCGGGTACAGATACGCAGTATTTT | CASSGRLRTRPGTDTQYF
- | TRBD1 | TRBJ1-5 | TRBV6-2/TRBV6-3 | TGTGCCAGCAGTTACGCACCAGACAGGGGCCAGCCCCAGCATTTT | CASSYAPDRGQPQHF
- | - | TRBJ2-1 | TRBV30 | TGTGCCTGGAGTGTACTTGCGGGAAGGGGGAGTGAGCAGTTCTTC | CAWSVLAGRGSEQFF
many | TRBD1 | TRBJ1-1 | TRBV29-1 | TGCAGCGTGCCACAGACAGGGGGATCGACTGAAGCTTTCTTT | CSVPQTGGSTEAFF
few | - | TRBJ2-7 | TRBV11-2 | TGTGCCAGCAGCTTAGATCTGCAGTCCGGGTCCTACGAGCAGTACTTC | CASSLDLQSGSYEQYF
- | - | TRBJ1-1 | TRBV7-9 | TGTGCCAGCAGCAACGGACAGAACACTGAAGCTTTCTTT | CASSNGQNTEAFF
few | TRBD2 | TRBJ2-3 | TRBV3-1 | TGTGCCAGCAGCCAGGCTCTAGCGGGGACTTTGGGAGATACGCAGTATTTT | CASSQALAGTLGDTQYF
- | - | TRBJ2-7 | TRBV4-1 | TGCGCCAGCAGCCAAGATACCTTGGGCTACGAGCAGTACTTC | CASSQDTLGYEQYF
few | TRBD2 | TRBJ2-1 | TRBV20-1 | TGCAGTGCTAGAGATCTGAGCGGGGGTCTTTACAATGAGCAGTTCTTC | CSARDLSGGLYNEQFF
many | TRBD2 | TRBJ2-7 | TRBV29-1 | TGCAGCGTTGGCTCGGGAGGCCACGAGCAGTACTTC | CSVGSGGHEQYF
- | TRBD2 | TRBJ2-7 | TRBV19 | TGTGCCAGTAGTATATTTGGCGGGAGGGCCTACGAGCAGTACTTC | CASSIFGGRAYEQYF
many | - | TRBJ2-1 | TRBV6-4 | TGTGCCACCAAATGGCCGGGACAGGGTTTCTCTAGCGGGAAAGAAAATTACAATGAGCAGTTCTTC | CATKWPGQGFSSGKENYNEQFF
many | - | TRBJ2-3 | TRBV9 | TGTGCCAGCAGCGACCGGGACAAAAGCACAGATACGCAGTATTTT | CASSDRDKSTDTQYF
many | - | TRBJ2-2 | TRBV11-2 | TGTGCCAGCAGCTCCCCAGGGGCTAGCGGGAACACCGGGGAGCTGTTTTTT | CASSSPGASGNTGELFF
once | - | TRBJ2-3 | TRBV4-3 | TGCGCCAGCAGCCAAGATAGGGGTAACGGACTACTGTCAGATACGCAGTATTTT | CASSQDRGNGLLSDTQYF
- | - | TRBJ1-1 | TRBV13 | TGTGCCAGCAGCTTAGGCCCACAGTCGAACACTGAAGCTTTCTTT | CASSLGPQSNTEAFF
- | TRBD1 | TRBJ2-7 | TRBV4-1 | TGCGCCAGCAGCCAACTAACAGGGGGACCTTTAGGCGAGCAGTACTTC | CASSQLTGGPLGEQYF
- | - | TRBJ2-6 | TRBV20-1 | TGCAGTGCTAGTAAATCGCAGGCAGGGGACAACGTCCTGACTTTC | CSASKSQAGDNVLTF
- | - | TRBJ2-7 | TRBV28 | TGTGCCAGCAGTTTATATGGGGGGTTCTACGAGCAGTACTTC | CASSLYGGFYEQYF
- | TRBD1 | TRBJ2-1 | TRBV6-1 | TGTGCCAGCAGTAGCACCGGGACAGGGAACTACAATGAGCAGTTCTTC | CASSSTGTGNYNEQFF
- | - | TRBJ1-6 | TRBV15 | TGTGCCACCAAAGGGAATTCACCCCTCCACTTT | CATKGNSPLHF
many | - | TRBJ1-3 | TRBV29-1 | TGCAGCGTTGGTTTTGGAAACACCATATATTTT | CSVGFGNTIYF
few | TRBD1 | TRBJ2-7 | TRBV7-8 | TGTGCCAGCAGCTTAAGGGGACAGGGCTACGAGCAGTACTTC | CASSLRGQGYEQYF
- | TRBD1 | TRBJ1-2 | TRBV9 | TGTGCCAGCAGCGGGACAGGGGAAGGCTACACCTTC | CASSGTGEGYTF
many | - | TRBJ2-7 | TRBV4-3 | TGCGCCAGCAGCCAAGACAGAAACTACGAGCAGTACTTC | CASSQDRNYEQYF
few | - | TRBJ2-7 | TRBV14 | TGTGCCAGCAGCCCCCTGACGGCCAACTCCTACGAGCAGTACTTC | CASSPLTANSYEQYF
- | TRBD1 | TRBJ2-7 | TRBV27 | TGTGCCAGCAGTTTAAGCGCCTTTGGGACAGGGGGCGAGCAGTACTTC | CASSLSAFGTGGEQYF
- | - | TRBJ2-1 | TRBV7-9 | TGTGCCAGCAGCTTACTGGGTGGGGCAGCTTACAATGAGCAGTTCTTC | CASSLLGGAAYNEQFF
few | TRBD1 | TRBJ2-7 | TRBV9 | TGTGCCAGCAGCCCCTCCGGGACAGGGTACGAGCAGTACTTC | CASSPSGTGYEQYF
many | - | TRBJ2-5 | TRBV5-1 | TGCGCCAGCAGCTTGGAGCGCCAAGTTACCAAAGAGACCCAGTACTTC | CASSLERQVTKETQYF
many | TRBD2 | TRBJ2-1 | TRBV7-9 | TGTGCCAGCAGCCCCATGCCTCGAGCGGGAAAAAACAATGAGCAGTTCTTC | CASSPMPRAGKNNEQFF
- | TRBD1 | TRBJ2-1 | TRBV12-3/TRBV12-4 | TGTGCCAGCATTGGATCCGGGACAGGAAACTACAATGAGCAGTTCTTC | CASIGSGTGNYNEQFF
- | - | TRBJ2-1 | TRBV7-9 | TGTGCCAGCAGCCCGAGGGGACTCCCCTCCCACAATGAGCAGTTCTTC | CASSPRGLPSHNEQFF
- | - | TRBJ2-7 | TRBV4-3 | TGCGCCAGCAGCCTTTTCCGGGACTTGTCCTACGAGCAGTACTTC | CASSLFRDLSYEQYF
few | - | TRBJ1-1 | TRBV4-3 | TGCGCCAGCAGCCAAGAGGACGTGCGTTCCGGTGAAGCTTTCTTT | CASSQEDVRSGEAFF
many | TRBD2 | TRBJ2-7 | TRBV12-3/TRBV12-4 | TGTGCCAGCAGTTCGCGACTAGCGAGCTACGAGCAGTACTTC | CASSSRLASYEQYF
many | - | TRBJ2-1 | TRBV29-1 | TGCAGCGTTGCCCGGCAAAGCAATGAGCAGTTCTTC | CSVARQSNEQFF
many | TRBD2 | TRBJ2-5 | TRBV12-3/TRBV12-4 | TGTGCCAGCAGTTTAAGGCTAGCGGGGTGGGAGACCCAGTACTTC | CASSLRLAGWETQYF
many | - | TRBJ2-1 | TRBV4-3 | TGCGCCAGCAGCCAACCGCTAGCGGACAGCTCCTACAATGAGCAGTTCTTC | CASSQPLADSSYNEQFF
- | TRBD1 | TRBJ2-7 | TRBV5-1 | TGCGCCAGCGCGACAGGGAAAGAGCAGTACTTC | CASATGKEQYF
- | - | TRBJ1-5 | TRBV20-1 | TGCAGTGCTAGAGATGGGCTTCAGCCCCAGCATTTT | CSARDGLQPQHF